The clone carrying this TCR beta chain has ten or more counts. The sample is drawn from a study of T cells in Graves' hyperthyroidism and ophthalmopathy. RNA transcripts served as the template for amplifying TCR beta CDR3 regions. In the first-round RT-PCR of the TCR CDR3, the HTBI primer set was used. TCRdb re-derived calls from the multiplex PCR reads in MiXCR, one entry per CDR3 protein. Among about 250,000 distinct CDR3 sequences, approximately 20% were seen once, and the ten largest hold approximately 60%. The CDR3 loop spans 14 amino acids. The germline V gene encodes CDR1 SGDLS and CDR2 YYNGEE. V lost 2 bases to trimming and J lost 6 bases; unmatched junction nucleotides: 5.

Material: blood. The V and J genes are TRBV9 and TRBJ1-1, with 9 nucleotides matching TRBD1. The receptor comes from a man aged 30 to 45 with Graves' ophthalmopathy. The DNA for the CDR3 is TGTGCCAGCAGCGTGAGATGGGACAGGGCTGAAGCTTTCTTT. Amino acid sequence: CASSVRWDRAEAFF.